Shown below are 29 T cell receptor beta chains from a single sample sequenced in a study of human CD8 memory T cell subsets. TCR beta libraries were made by UMI-labeled 5' RACE. TCRdb reanalyzed the 5' RACE reads, giving one entry per CDR3 protein sequence and no DNA. The table for this sample gives about 7,000 distinct CDR3 sequences. Sequenced sample: CD8+ stem-like memory T cells (TSCM and TCM) sorted from PBMCs. Described subset: stem-like memory CD8 T cells (TSTEM), CCR7+ PD-1- TIGIT-. The source of these receptors is a human donor in good health.

The J gene is TRBJ2-1, the V gene TRBV6-5; TCRdb proposes TRBD1, but this gene call is untestable without DNA. CDR3 length equals 15 residues. Germline CDR1 is MNHEY and CDR2 is SVGAGI. CDR3 amino acids: CASTQGAPAYNEQFF.

The V gene is TRBV13, the J gene TRBJ1-5. CDR3 length: 13 amino acids. CDR1 and CDR2 from the germline V gene are PRHDT and FYEKMQ (reference sequence). The CDR3 reads CASSKTRNQPQHF.

This clonotype is called medium-sized based on its frequency. The chain employs TRBV19 and TRBJ1-3; with no DNA, the TCRdb D assignment of TRBD1 cannot be verified. The germline V gene has CDR1 LNHDA and CDR2 SQIVND (reference sequence). This CDR3 comprises 15 residues. The CDR3 loop is CASTIGTLGGNTIYF.

Judged by frequency, this clonotype is medium-sized. The chain recombines TRBV2 with TRBJ2-1; the TCRdb call, TRBD2, lacks DNA for checking. The CDR3 is made up of 15 amino acids. Germline CDR1 reads SNHLY; CDR2 reads FYNNEI. The CDR3 sequence: CANARQASSYNEQFF.

The rearrangement joins TRBV7-2 to TRBJ2-1; TCRdb designates TRBD2, a call that cannot be tested without DNA. The CDR3 loop spans 14 amino acids. Per germline, CDR1 SGHTA and CDR2 FQGNSA. CDR3 in amino acids: CASSPEQVAAPQFF.

This rearrangement joins TRBV19 to TRBJ1-1. CDR3 length: 14 residues. Germline assignment: CDR1 LNHDA and CDR2 SQIVND (reference sequence). This CDR3 is CASIQPGGSTEAFF. Full variable domain (outside the CDR3, taken from reference TRBV19 and TRBJ1-1): DGGITQSPKYLFRKEGQNVTLSCEQNLNHDAMYWYRQDPGQGLRLIYYSQIVNDFQKGDIAEGYSVSREKKESFPLTVTSAQKNPTAFYLCASIQPGGSTEAFFGQGTRLTVV.

This clonotype counts as medium-sized (0.01 to 0.1%) by frequency. This chain uses TRBV29-1 with TRBJ2-1; as DNA is missing, the TRBD2 call by TCRdb cannot be tested. Germline V lookup: CDR1 SQVTM, CDR2 ANQGSEA. The CDR3 runs 15 residues. CDR3 protein: CSVAPSGRVVDEQFF.

The V gene is TRBV27, the J gene TRBJ2-3. The V gene's germline CDR1 is MNHEY and CDR2 SMNVEV (reference sequence). The CDR3 has 13 amino acids. CDR3 residues: CASSFSTADTQYF.

This sequence joins TRBV15 and TRBJ1-2; TCRdb calls TRBD1, which cannot be checked without DNA. There are 14 residues in the CDR3. From germline, CDR1 is LNHNV and CDR2 YYDKDF (reference sequence). CDR3 amino acids: CATSRGDSFHGYTF.

This clonotype is identified as medium-sized from frequency. The chain recombines TRBV12-3 or TRBV12-4 with TRBJ1-1; no DNA is available, so the TRBD1 call from TCRdb remains unchecked. This CDR3 contains 11 residues. The CDR3 is CASSLGGEAFF.

This rearrangement joins TRBV27 to TRBJ1-4; absent DNA, TCRdb's TRBD1 call cannot be checked. Germline values: CDR1 MNHEY, CDR2 SMNVEV (reference sequence). The CDR3 is 13 residues long. The CDR3 spells CASSNEGNEKLFF.

This clonotype ranks as medium-sized (0.01 to 0.1%) in terms of frequency. J is TRBJ1-1 and V is TRBV27. Germline V gene lookup returns CDR1 MNHEY and CDR2 SMNVEV (reference sequence). The CDR3 runs to 13 residues. The chain's CDR3 is CASSPGAGAEAFF.

CDR3 sequence reads: CASSLWGEGTEAFF. V gene TRBV7-8 combines with J gene TRBJ1-1; as DNA is missing, the TRBD1 call by TCRdb cannot be tested. The CDR3 has 14 amino acids. Germline assignment: CDR1 SGHVS and CDR2 FQNEAQ.

The chain uses TRBV28 and TRBJ2-7; the TRBD1 assignment by TCRdb is unverifiable without DNA. The V gene's germline CDR1 is MDHEN and CDR2 SYDVKM. The CDR3 totals 15 residues. CDR3 amino acids: CASMAGPDYTYEQYF.

CDR3 residues: CASSPTRGNTEAFF. The chain carries TRBV27 and TRBJ1-1; TCRdb's D call, TRBD1, is unchecked because there is no DNA. There are 14 residues in the CDR3. Germline values: CDR1 MNHEY, CDR2 SMNVEV (reference sequence).

This chain joins TRBV5-5 and TRBJ1-1; TCRdb calls TRBD1, which cannot be checked without DNA. From germline, CDR1 is SGHKS and CDR2 YYEKEE (reference sequence). The CDR3 consists of 15 residues. The CDR3 loop reads CASNPPSGGRTEAFF. Full variable domain (missing parts from reference TRBV5-5 and TRBJ1-1): DAGVTQSPTHLIKTRGQQVTLRCSPISGHKSVSWYQQVLGQGPQFIFQYYEKEERGRGNFPDRFSARQFPNYSSELNVNALLLGDSALYLCASNPPSGGRTEAFFGQGTRLTVV.

The chain combines TRBV20-1 with TRBJ2-3; there is no DNA to check the TCRdb D call of TRBD1. CDR1 and CDR2 from the germline V gene are DFQATT and SNEGSKA (reference sequence). The CDR3 runs to 14 residues. The CDR3 sequence: CSAIDREVTDTQYF.

The chain carries TRBV30 and TRBJ1-2. The CDR3 covers 13 residues. The germline CDR1 and CDR2 sequences are GTSNPN and SVGIG (reference sequence). The CDR3 sequence: CAWSVATAGGYTF.

This sequence joins TRBV12-3 or TRBV12-4 and TRBJ2-1; TCRdb gives TRBD1 as the D gene, but with no DNA this cannot be confirmed. This CDR3 comprises 16 residues. This CDR3 reads CASSLAVGVGPNEQFF.

This sequence joins TRBV11-3 and TRBJ2-1; TCRdb's D gene call, TRBD2, goes unchecked for lack of DNA. This CDR3 is built from 15 residues. CDR1 and CDR2 (germline): SGHNT, YENEEA. CDR3: CASSLGTSDGHEQFF.

Measured by frequency, this clonotype is medium-sized. The V call is TRBV5-1, the J call TRBJ2-7; the D call of TRBD1 rests on TCRdb alone, since no DNA is present to check it. The CDR3 runs to 14 residues. CDR1 and CDR2 (germline): SGHRS, YFSETQ. The CDR3 loop is CASSPLGTTYEQYF.

This chain joins TRBV7-9 and TRBJ2-1. Germline V gene sequence: CDR1 SEHNR, CDR2 FQNEAQ (reference sequence). The CDR3 covers 11 residues. The chain's CDR3 is CASSLGDKQFF. The full variable domain, its missing parts supplied by reference TRBV7-9 and TRBJ2-1, is DTGVSQNPRHKITKRGQNVTFRCDPISEHNRLYWYRQTLGQGPEFLTYFQNEAQLEKSRLLSDRFSAERPKGSFSTLEIQRTEQGDSAMYLCASSLGDKQFFGPGTRLTVL.

The genes are TRBV6-2 or TRBV6-3 and TRBJ2-6. Germline V gene lookup returns CDR1 MNHEY and CDR2 SVGEGT. The CDR3 has 12 amino acids. This CDR3 is CASSTGANVLTF.

The V and J genes are TRBV11-2 and TRBJ2-3; the TCRdb D gene call, TRBD1, has no DNA to confirm it. The CDR3 covers 15 residues. Germline V gives CDR1 SGHAT, CDR2 FQNNGV. The CDR3 protein is CASRGPGTSTDTQYF.

The chain joins TRBV3-1 to TRBJ2-7. Germline V gene data show CDR1 as LGHDT and CDR2 as YNNKEL (reference sequence). This CDR3 has 14 residues. The CDR3 sequence is CASSQDSTGYEQYF.

The V call is TRBV2, the J call TRBJ1-1. This CDR3 comprises 15 residues. CDR1 is SNHLY and CDR2 is FYNNEI in the germline V gene. CDR3 residues: CASTGPQRGNTEAFF.

The chain uses TRBV5-8 and TRBJ1-1. CDR1 is SGHTS, CDR2 YDEGEE, per germline. The CDR3 runs to 15 residues. This chain's CDR3 is CASSLGHGRLFEAFF. The variable domain in full, completed from reference TRBV5-8 and TRBJ1-1, reads EAGVTQSPTHLIKTRGQQATLRCSPISGHTSVYWYQQALGLGLQFLLWYDEGEERNRGNFPPRFSGRQFPNYSSELNVNALELEDSALYLCASSLGHGRLFEAFFGQGTRLTVV.

The chain joins TRBV4-1 to TRBJ2-7; the TRBD1 assignment by TCRdb is unverifiable without DNA. CDR3 size: 18 residues. Germline-derived CDR1 and CDR2 are MGHRA and YSYEKL. The CDR3 here is CASSQEGGPGTGSYEQYF.

This rearrangement joins TRBV12-3 or TRBV12-4 to TRBJ2-7; TCRdb's D call of TRBD2 is untestable without DNA. The CDR3 runs 13 residues. The CDR3 sequence is CASSDGLSYEQYF.